This T cell receptor (beta chain) was retrieved from a study of breast tumors, draining lymph nodes, adjacent tissues. Broader study findings: Compared with lymph nodes, tumors were less diverse; compared with nontumor tissue, more. Luminal-like breast cancer showed significantly higher tumor–nontumor repertoire similarity than basal-like. The data were judged consistent with most tumor T cells coming from lymph node and expanding in tumor.

The CDR3 loop spans 14 amino acids. The junction had 7 bases not matched to a gene; V was cut back by 7 bases and J by 9 bases. TCRdb processed the multiplex PCR reads anew with MiXCR; each CDR3 protein has one entry. Of 20,000 to 25,000 distinct CDR3 sequences detected, approximately 20% appear once; the ten largest clones hold roughly 13%. This clonotype was seen only once. The antigen is undetermined. Because it lacks the conserved phenylalanine or tryptophan at the end, this CDR3 is likely a read error. The material sequenced was breast tumor tissue. The TCR originated in a female donor with breast cancer. Some clones in this sample may be carry-over from other donors' samples. The V call is TRBV12-3 or TRBV12-4, the J call TRBJ2-1; 12 nucleotides align to TRBD2. CDR3 sequence reads: CASTSTSGSSEQFL. CDR3 coding DNA: TGTGCCAGCACCTCGACTAGCGGGAGTAGTGAGCAGTTCCTC.